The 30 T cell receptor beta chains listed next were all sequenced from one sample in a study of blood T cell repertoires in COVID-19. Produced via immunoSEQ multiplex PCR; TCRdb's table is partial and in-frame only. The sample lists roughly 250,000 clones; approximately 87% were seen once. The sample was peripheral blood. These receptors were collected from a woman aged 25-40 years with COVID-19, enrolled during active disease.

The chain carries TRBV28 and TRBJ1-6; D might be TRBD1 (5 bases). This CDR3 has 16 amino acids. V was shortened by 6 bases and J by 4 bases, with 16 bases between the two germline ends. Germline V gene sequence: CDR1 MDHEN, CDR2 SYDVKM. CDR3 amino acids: CASRHRSLLYNSPLHF. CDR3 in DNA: TGTGCCAGCAGACACAGGTCCCTTCTATATAATTCACCCCTCCACTTT.

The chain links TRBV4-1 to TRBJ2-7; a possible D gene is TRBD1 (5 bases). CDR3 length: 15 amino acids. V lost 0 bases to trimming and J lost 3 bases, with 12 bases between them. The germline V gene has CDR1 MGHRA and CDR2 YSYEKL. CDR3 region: CASSQDRVGLYEQYF. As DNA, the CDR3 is TGCGCCAGCAGCCAAGATCGGGTGGGGCTCTACGAGCAGTACTTC.

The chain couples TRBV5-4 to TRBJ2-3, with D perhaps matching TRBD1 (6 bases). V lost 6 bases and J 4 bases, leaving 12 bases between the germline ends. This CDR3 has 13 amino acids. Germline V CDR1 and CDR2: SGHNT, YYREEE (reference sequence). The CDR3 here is CASTQGNADTQYF. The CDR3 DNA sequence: TGTGCCAGCACACAGGGAAATGCAGATACGCAGTATTTT.

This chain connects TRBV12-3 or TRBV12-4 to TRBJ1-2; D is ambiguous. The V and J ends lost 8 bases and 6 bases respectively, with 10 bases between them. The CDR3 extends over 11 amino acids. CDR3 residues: CASLGGHGYTF. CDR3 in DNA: TGTGCCAGCCTGGGAGGGCATGGCTACACCTTC.

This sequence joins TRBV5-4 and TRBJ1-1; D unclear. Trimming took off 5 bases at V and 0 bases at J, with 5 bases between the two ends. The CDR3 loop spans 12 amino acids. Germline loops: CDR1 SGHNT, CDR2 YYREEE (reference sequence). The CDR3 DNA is TGTGCCAGCAGTGTAATGAACACTGAAGCTTTCTTT. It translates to CASSVMNTEAFF.

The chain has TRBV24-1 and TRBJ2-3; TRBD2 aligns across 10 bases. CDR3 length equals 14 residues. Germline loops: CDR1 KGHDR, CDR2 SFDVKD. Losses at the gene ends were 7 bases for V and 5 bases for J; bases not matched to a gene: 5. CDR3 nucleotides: TGTGCCACCAGAAGGAGCGGGGGGGTAGATACGCAGTATTTT. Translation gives CATRRSGGVDTQYF.

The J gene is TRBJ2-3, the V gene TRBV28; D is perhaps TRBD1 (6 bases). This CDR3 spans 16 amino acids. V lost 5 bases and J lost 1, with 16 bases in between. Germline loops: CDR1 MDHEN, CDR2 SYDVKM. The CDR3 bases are TGTGCCAGCAGTCTACAGGGAACGACGGGCACAGATACGCAGTATTTT. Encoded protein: CASSLQGTTGTDTQYF.

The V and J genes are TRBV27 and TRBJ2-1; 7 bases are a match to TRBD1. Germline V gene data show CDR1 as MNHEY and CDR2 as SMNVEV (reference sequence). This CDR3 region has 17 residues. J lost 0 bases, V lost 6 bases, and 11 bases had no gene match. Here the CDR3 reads CASSAVRTGDSYNEQFF. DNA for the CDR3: TGTGCCAGCAGCGCCGTTAGGACAGGAGACTCCTACAATGAGCAGTTCTTC.

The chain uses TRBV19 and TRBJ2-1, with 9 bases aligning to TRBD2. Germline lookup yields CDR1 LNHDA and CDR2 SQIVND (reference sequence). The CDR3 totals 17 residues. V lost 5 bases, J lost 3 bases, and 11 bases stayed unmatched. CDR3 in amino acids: CASSLMVAGGLYNEQFF. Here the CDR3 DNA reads TGTGCCAGTAGTCTGATGGTGGCGGGGGGGCTCTACAATGAGCAGTTCTTC.

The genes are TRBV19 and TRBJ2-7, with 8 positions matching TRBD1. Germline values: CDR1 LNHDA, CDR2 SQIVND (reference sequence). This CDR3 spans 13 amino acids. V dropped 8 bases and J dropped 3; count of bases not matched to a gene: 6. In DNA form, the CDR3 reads TGTGCCAGTGGGGACAGGTTTAACTACGAGCAGTACTTC. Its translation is CASGDRFNYEQYF.

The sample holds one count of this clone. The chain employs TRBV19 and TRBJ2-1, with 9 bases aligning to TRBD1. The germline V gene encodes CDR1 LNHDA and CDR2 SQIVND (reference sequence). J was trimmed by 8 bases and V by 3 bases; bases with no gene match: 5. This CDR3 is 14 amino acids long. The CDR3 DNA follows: TGTGCCAGTAGTATCTGGGACAGGGCCGATGAGCAGTTCTTC. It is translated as CASSIWDRADEQFF. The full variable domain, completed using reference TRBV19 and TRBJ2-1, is DGGITQSPKYLFRKEGQNVTLSCEQNLNHDAMYWYRQDPGQGLRLIYYSQIVNDFQKGDIAEGYSVSREKKESFPLTVTSAQKNPTAFYLCASSIWDRADEQFFGPGTRLTVL.

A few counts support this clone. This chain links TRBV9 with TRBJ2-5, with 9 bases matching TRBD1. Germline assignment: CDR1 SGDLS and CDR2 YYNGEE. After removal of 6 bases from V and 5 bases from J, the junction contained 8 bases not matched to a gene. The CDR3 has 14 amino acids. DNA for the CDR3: TGTGCCAGCACCCCCGGACAGGGGAGGGAGACCCAGTACTTC. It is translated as CASTPGQGRETQYF.

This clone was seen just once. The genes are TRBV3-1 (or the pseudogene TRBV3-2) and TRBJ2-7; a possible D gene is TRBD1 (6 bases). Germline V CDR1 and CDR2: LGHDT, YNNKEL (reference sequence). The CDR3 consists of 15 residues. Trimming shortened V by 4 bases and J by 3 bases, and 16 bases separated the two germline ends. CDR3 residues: CASSLRDIKDYEQYF. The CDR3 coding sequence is TGTGCCAGCAGCCTCCGGGACATTAAGGACTACGAGCAGTACTTC.

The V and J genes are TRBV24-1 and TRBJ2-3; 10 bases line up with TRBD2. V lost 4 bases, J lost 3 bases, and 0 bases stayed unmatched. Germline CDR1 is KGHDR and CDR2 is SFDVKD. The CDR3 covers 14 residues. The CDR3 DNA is TGTGCCACCAGTGAAGCGGGGGGGACAGATACGCAGTATTTT. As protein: CATSEAGGTDTQYF.

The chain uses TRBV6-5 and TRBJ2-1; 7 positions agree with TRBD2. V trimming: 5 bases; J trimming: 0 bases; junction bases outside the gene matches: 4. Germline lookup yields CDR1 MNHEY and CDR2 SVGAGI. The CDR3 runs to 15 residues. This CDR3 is CASSTRGSSYNEQFF. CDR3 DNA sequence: TGTGCCAGCAGTACTCGCGGGAGCTCCTACAATGAGCAGTTCTTC.

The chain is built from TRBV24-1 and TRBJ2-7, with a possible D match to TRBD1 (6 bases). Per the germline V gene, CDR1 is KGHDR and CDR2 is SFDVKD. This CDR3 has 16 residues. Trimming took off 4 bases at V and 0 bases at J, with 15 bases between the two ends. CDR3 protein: CATSDPKTGHSYEQYF. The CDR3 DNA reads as TGTGCCACCAGTGACCCAAAAACGGGACACTCCTACGAGCAGTACTTC.

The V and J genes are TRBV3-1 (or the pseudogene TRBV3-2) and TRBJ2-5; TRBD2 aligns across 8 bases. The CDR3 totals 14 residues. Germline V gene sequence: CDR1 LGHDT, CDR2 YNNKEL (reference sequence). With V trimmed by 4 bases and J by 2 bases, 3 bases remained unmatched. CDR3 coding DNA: TGTGCCAGCAGCCGGTTAGCGGGACAAGAGACCCAGTACTTC. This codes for CASSRLAGQETQYF.

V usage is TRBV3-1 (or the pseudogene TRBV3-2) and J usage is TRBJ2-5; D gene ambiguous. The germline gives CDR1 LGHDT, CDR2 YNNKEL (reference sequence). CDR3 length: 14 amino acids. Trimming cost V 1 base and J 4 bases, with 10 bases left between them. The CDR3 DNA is TGTGCCAGCAGCCAAGTCGTTCTCGGAGAGACCCAGTACTTC. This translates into CASSQVVLGETQYF.

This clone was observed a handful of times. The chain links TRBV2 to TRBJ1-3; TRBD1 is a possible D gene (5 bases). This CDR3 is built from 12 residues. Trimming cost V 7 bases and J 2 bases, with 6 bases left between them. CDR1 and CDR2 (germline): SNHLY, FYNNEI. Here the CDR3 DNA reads TGTGCCAGCAAACAGGCTGGAAACACCATATATTTT. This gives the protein CASKQAGNTIYF.

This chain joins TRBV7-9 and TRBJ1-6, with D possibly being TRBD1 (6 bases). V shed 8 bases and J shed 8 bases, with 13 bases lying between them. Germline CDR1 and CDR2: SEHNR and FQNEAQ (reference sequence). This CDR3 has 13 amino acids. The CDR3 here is CASPGGGDSPLHF. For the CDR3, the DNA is TGTGCCAGCCCCGGGGGGGGCGATTCACCCCTCCACTTT. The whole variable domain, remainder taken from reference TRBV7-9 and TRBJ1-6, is DTGVSQNPRHKITKRGQNVTFRCDPISEHNRLYWYRQTLGQGPEFLTYFQNEAQLEKSRLLSDRFSAERPKGSFSTLEIQRTEQGDSAMYLCASPGGGDSPLHFGNGTRLTVT.

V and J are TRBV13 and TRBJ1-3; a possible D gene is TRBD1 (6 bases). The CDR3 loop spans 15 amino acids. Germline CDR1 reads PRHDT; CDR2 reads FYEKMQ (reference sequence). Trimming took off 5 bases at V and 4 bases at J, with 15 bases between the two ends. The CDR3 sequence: CASSPTGTGGNTIYF. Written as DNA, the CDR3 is TGTGCCAGCAGCCCCACAGGGACGGGGGGAAACACCATATATTTT.

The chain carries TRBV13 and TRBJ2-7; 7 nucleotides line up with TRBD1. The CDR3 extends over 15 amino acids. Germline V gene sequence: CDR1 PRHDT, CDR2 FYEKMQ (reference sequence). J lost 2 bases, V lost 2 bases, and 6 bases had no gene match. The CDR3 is CASSLILGQTYEQYF. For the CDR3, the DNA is TGTGCCAGCAGCTTAATCCTGGGACAGACCTACGAGCAGTACTTC.

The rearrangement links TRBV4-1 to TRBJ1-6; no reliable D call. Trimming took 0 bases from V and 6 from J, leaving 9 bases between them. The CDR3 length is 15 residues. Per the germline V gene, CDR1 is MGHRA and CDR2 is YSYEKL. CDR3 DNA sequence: TGCGCCAGCAGCCAAGAAGCGCCGATTAATTCACCCCTCCACTTT. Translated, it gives CASSQEAPINSPLHF.

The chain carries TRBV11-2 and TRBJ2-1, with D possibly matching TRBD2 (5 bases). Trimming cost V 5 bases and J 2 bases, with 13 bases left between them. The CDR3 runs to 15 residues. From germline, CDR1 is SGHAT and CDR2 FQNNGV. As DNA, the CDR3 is TGTGCCAGCAGCCCGAGGAGCGGCGCCTACAATGAGCAGTTCTTC. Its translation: CASSPRSGAYNEQFF.

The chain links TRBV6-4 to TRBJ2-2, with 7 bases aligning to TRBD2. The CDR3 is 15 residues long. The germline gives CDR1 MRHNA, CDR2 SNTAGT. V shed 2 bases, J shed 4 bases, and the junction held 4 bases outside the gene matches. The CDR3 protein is CASSDGEGPTGELFF. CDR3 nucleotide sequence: TGTGCCAGCAGTGACGGGGAGGGCCCCACCGGGGAGCTGTTTTTT.

This CDR3 is CASILRAGPTGANVLTF. The CDR3 nucleotides are TGTGCCAGTATACTGAGGGCAGGACCTACTGGGGCCAACGTCCTGACTTTC. The genes are TRBV19 and TRBJ2-6; D is perhaps TRBD2 (5 bases). Germline assignment: CDR1 LNHDA and CDR2 SQIVND (reference sequence). This CDR3 has 17 residues. The V and J ends lost 7 bases and 2 bases respectively, with 18 bases between them. The full variable domain, in which reference TRBV19 and TRBJ2-6 provide the parts outside the CDR3, is DGGITQSPKYLFRKEGQNVTLSCEQNLNHDAMYWYRQDPGQGLRLIYYSQIVNDFQKGDIAEGYSVSREKKESFPLTVTSAQKNPTAFYLCASILRAGPTGANVLTFGAGSRLTVL.

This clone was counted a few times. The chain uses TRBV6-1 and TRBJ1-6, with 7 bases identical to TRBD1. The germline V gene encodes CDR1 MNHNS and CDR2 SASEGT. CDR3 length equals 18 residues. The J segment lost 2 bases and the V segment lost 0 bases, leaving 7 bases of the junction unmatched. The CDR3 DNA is TGTGCCAGCAGTGAAGCGCCCTCGGGGACAGCCTATAATTCACCCCTCCACTTT. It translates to CASSEAPSGTAYNSPLHF.

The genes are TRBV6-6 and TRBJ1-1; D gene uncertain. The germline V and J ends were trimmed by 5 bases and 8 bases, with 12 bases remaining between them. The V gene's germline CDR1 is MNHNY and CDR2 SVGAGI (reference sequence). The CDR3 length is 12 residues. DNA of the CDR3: TGTGCCAGCAGTATCAACATCGGGGAAGCTTTCTTT. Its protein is CASSINIGEAFF.

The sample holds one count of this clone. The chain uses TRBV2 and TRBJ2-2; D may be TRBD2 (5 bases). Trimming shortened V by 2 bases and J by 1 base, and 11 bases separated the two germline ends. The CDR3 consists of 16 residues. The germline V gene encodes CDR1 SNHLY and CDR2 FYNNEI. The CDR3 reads CASSETEARNTGELFF. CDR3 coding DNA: TGTGCCAGCAGTGAAACGGAGGCCAGGAACACCGGGGAGCTGTTTTTT.

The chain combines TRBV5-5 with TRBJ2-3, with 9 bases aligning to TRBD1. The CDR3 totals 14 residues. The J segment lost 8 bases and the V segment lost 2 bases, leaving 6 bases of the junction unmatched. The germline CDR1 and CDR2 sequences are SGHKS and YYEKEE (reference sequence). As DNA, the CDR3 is TGTGCCAGCAGCTTTCGGGACAGGGATCCTACGCAGTATTTT. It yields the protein CASSFRDRDPTQYF. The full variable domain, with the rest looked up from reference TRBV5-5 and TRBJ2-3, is DAGVTQSPTHLIKTRGQQVTLRCSPISGHKSVSWYQQVLGQGPQFIFQYYEKEERGRGNFPDRFSARQFPNYSSELNVNALLLGDSALYLCASSFRDRDPTQYFGPGTRLTVL.